Sequencing of this T cell receptor (beta chain) was carried out in a study of PD-L1 blockade in urothelial cancer. The wider study: The patients' atezolizumab therapy, 1,200 mg intravenously every 3 weeks, started in 2014.

Time point specified: pretreatment peripheral blood. Sequencing was performed with immunoSEQ multiplex PCR; in TCRdb, only in-frame clones are kept and a portion is missing. The profile covers 35,000 to 50,000 clones, with more than 70% appearing a single time and 15% to 20% taken by the ten largest. V gave up 3 bases and J gave up 2 bases; unmatched junction bases: 3. The CDR3 has 15 amino acids. CDR1 and CDR2 from the germline V gene are MNHEY and SMNVEV (reference sequence). The receptor comes from a man in his sixties with urothelial cancer. V and J are TRBV27 and TRBJ1-2; 10 bases are a match to TRBD1. The source material was PBMCs, sampled around atezolizumab (anti-PD-L1) treatment. This chain's CDR3 is CASSLGQGRNYGYTF. CDR3 nucleotide sequence: TGTGCCAGCAGTTTGGGACAGGGGAGAAACTATGGCTACACCTTC.